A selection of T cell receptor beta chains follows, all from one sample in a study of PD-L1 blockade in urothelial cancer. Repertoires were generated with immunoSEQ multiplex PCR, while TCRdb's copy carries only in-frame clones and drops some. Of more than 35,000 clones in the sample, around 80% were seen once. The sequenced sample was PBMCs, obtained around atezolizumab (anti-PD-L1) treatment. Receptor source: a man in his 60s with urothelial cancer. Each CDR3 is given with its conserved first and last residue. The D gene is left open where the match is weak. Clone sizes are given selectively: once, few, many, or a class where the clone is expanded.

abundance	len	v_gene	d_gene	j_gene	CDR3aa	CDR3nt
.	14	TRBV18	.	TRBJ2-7	CASSPAGQSYEQYF	TGTGCCAGCTCACCAGCAGGACAGTCCTACGAGCAGTACTTC
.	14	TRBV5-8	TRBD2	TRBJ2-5	CASLENSGRETQYF	TGTGCCAGCCTTGAGAATAGCGGGAGAGAGACCCAGTACTTC
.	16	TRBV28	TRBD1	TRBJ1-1	CASSKYGTGVFGEAFF	TGTGCCAGCAGTAAATACGGGACAGGGGTCTTTGGTGAAGCTTTCTTT
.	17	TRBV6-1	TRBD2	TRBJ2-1	CASSDIPGLAGGGEQFF	TGTGCCAGCAGTGATATACCGGGACTAGCGGGAGGAGGAGAGCAGTTCTTC
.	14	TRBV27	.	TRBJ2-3	CASSFRDSTDTQYF	TGTGCCAGCAGTTTTCGGGATTCCACAGATACGCAGTATTTT
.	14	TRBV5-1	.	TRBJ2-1	CASSLREIGNEQFF	TGCGCCAGCAGCTTGCGGGAGATTGGCAATGAGCAGTTCTTC
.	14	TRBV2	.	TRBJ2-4	CASSEDRARDIQYF	TGTGCCAGCAGTGAAGACAGGGCCAGGGACATTCAGTACTTC
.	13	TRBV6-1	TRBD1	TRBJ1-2	CASSEARGHGYTF	TGTGCCAGCAGTGAAGCCAGGGGGCATGGCTACACCTTC
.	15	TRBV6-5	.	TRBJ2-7	CASSYSSHMPYEQYF	TGTGCCAGCAGTTACTCGTCGCACATGCCCTACGAGCAGTACTTC
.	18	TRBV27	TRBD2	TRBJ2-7	CASSLSTSGSRFPIEQYF	TGTGCCAGCAGTTTATCTACCAGCGGGAGTAGATTCCCCATCGAGCAGTACTTC
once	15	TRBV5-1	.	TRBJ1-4	CASSSQALVNEKLFF	TGCGCCAGCAGCTCACAGGCCTTAGTTAATGAAAAACTGTTTTTT
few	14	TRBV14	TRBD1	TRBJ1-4	CASSSGQGGEKLFF	TGTGCCAGCAGCAGTGGACAGGGAGGGGAAAAACTGTTTTTT
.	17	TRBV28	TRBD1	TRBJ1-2	CASRRAGDRGYYYGYTF	TGTGCCAGCAGGCGGGCCGGGGACAGGGGGTACTACTATGGCTACACCTTC
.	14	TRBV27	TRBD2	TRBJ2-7	CASSFSSGRYEQYF	TGTGCCAGCAGTTTCTCTAGCGGGAGATACGAGCAGTACTTC
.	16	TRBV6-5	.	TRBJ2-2	CASSYGHNTNTGELFF	TGTGCCAGCAGTTACGGGCACAATACGAACACCGGGGAGCTGTTTTTT
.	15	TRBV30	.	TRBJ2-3	CAWSVRQAGTDTQYF	TGTGCCTGGAGTGTACGACAGGCCGGCACAGATACGCAGTATTTT
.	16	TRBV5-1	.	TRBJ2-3	CASSANPGSFTDTQYF	TGCGCCAGCAGCGCTAACCCGGGATCCTTCACAGATACGCAGTATTTT
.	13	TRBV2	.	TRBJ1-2	CASSDDRSYGYTF	TGTGCCAGCAGTGATGACAGGAGTTATGGCTACACCTTC
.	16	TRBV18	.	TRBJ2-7	CASSTIRQAILYEQYF	TGTGCCAGCTCTACCATTAGACAGGCGATTCTCTACGAGCAGTACTTC
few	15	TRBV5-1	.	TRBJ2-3	CASSLFGMGTDTQYF	TGCGCCAGCAGCTTGTTCGGGATGGGGACAGATACGCAGTATTTT
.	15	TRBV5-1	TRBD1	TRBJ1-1	CASSLGTGGSSEAFF	TGCGCCAGCAGCTTGGGGACAGGGGGCAGCTCTGAAGCTTTCTTT
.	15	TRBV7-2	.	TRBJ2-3	CASSLAPVPGDTQYF	TGTGCCAGCAGCTTAGCCCCGGTGCCTGGAGATACGCAGTATTTT
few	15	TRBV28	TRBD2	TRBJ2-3	CASSLAGGRTDTQYF	TGTGCCAGCAGTTTAGCGGGAGGCCGCACAGATACGCAGTATTTT
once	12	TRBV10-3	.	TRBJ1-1	CATGREGTEAFF	TGTGCCACGGGCAGGGAAGGGACTGAAGCTTTCTTT
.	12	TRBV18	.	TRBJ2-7	CASSPSNQGQYF	TGTGCCAGCTCACCATCAAATCAGGGGCAGTACTTC
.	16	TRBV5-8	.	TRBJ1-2	CASSLMASASNYGYTF	TGTGCCAGCAGCTTAATGGCCAGCGCCTCTAACTATGGCTACACCTTC
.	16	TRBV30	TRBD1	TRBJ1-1	CAWSASRQGLGTEAFF	TGTGCCTGGAGCGCCAGCAGACAGGGTTTAGGCACTGAAGCTTTCTTT
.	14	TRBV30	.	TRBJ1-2	CAWSGRGYLGGYTF	TGTGCCTGGAGTGGACGAGGGTATCTAGGAGGCTACACCTTC
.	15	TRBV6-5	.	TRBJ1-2	CASSYSGASNYGYTF	TGTGCCAGCAGTTACTCGGGAGCTTCTAACTATGGCTACACCTTC
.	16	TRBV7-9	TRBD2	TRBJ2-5	CASSLAQRGGGETQYF	TGTGCCAGCAGCTTAGCACAGCGGGGGGGCGGAGAGACCCAGTACTTC
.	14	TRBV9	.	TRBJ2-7	CASSVGPGVEGQYF	TGTGCCAGCAGCGTAGGACCGGGGGTCGAGGGGCAGTACTTC
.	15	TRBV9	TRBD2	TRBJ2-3	CASGWGTSGTDTQYF	TGTGCCAGCGGGTGGGGGACTAGCGGAACCGATACGCAGTATTTT
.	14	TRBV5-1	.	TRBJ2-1	CASSFLAQGNEQFF	TGCGCCAGCAGCTTTTTAGCGCAAGGCAATGAGCAGTTCTTC
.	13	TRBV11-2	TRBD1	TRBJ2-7	CASSWGQAYEQYF	TGTGCCAGCAGCTGGGGACAGGCCTACGAGCAGTACTTC
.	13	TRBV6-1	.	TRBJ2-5	CASRRQPQETQYF	TGTGCCAGCAGACGACAGCCCCAAGAGACCCAGTACTTC
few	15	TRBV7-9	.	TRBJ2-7	CASSLLSETSYEQYF	TGTGCCAGCAGCTTACTGTCAGAAACGTCCTACGAGCAGTACTTC
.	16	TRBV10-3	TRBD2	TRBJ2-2	CAISEELAGGLGELFF	TGTGCCATCAGTGAGGAGCTAGCGGGAGGCCTTGGGGAGCTGTTTTTT
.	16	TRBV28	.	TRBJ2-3	CASSFPGQTSTDTQYF	TGTGCCAGCAGTTTCCCGGGACAAACTAGCACAGATACGCAGTATTTT
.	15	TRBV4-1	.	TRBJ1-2	CASSHPTGSNYGYTF	TGCGCCAGCAGCCATCCGACAGGTTCTAACTATGGCTACACCTTC
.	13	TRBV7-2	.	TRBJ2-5	CASSFDGSGTQYF	TGTGCCAGCAGCTTCGATGGGAGCGGGACCCAGTACTTC
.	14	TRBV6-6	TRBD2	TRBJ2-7	CASRGLASSYEQYF	TGTGCCAGCAGGGGACTAGCGAGCTCCTACGAGCAGTACTTC
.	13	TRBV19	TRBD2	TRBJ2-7	CASSRLADYEQYF	TGTGCCAGTAGTCGGCTAGCGGACTACGAGCAGTACTTC
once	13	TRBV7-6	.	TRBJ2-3	CASSTSPSAQMYF	TGTGCCAGCAGCACCTCTCCTAGCGCCCAAATGTATTTT
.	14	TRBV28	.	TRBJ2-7	CASSPTRQYYEQYF	TGTGCCAGCAGTCCTACTCGACAGTACTACGAGCAGTACTTC
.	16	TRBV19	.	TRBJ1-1	CASSIAPGGGWTEAFF	TGTGCCAGTAGTATAGCCCCGGGGGGCGGTTGGACTGAAGCTTTCTTT
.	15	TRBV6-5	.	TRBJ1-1	CASSYGALLSTEAFF	TGTGCCAGCAGTTACGGAGCCTTGTTGAGCACTGAAGCTTTCTTT
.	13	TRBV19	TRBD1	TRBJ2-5	CASRVAGGETQYF	TGTGCCAGTAGAGTGGCAGGGGGAGAGACCCAGTACTTC
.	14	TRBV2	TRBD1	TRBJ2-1	CASSQDRGDNEQFF	TGTGCCAGCAGTCAGGACAGGGGGGACAATGAGCAGTTCTTC
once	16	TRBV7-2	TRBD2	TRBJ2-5	CASSPRSGGTQETQYF	TGTGCCAGCAGCCCAAGAAGCGGGGGGACTCAAGAGACCCAGTACTTC
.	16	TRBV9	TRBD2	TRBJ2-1	CASSHRSGSSYNEQFF	TGTGCCAGCAGCCACCGAAGCGGGAGCTCCTACAATGAGCAGTTCTTC
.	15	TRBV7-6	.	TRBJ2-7	CASSLAEAGPYEQYF	TGTGCCAGCAGCTTAGCGGAGGCTGGGCCCTACGAGCAGTACTTC
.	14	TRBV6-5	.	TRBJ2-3	CASSSRVGTDTQYF	TGTGCCAGCAGTTCGAGGGTGGGGACAGATACGCAGTATTTT
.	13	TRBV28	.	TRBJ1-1	CASSLLKNTEAFF	TGTGCCAGCAGTTTATTAAAGAACACTGAAGCTTTCTTT
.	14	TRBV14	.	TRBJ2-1	CASSQRARVNEQFF	TGTGCCAGCAGCCAAAGGGCCAGGGTCAATGAGCAGTTCTTC
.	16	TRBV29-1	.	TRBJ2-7	CSVEDLWRRSSYEQYF	TGCAGCGTTGAAGATCTTTGGCGTAGGAGCTCCTACGAGCAGTACTTC
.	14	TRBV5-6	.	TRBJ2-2	CASSLAQNTGELFF	TGTGCCAGCAGCTTAGCGCAGAACACCGGGGAGCTGTTTTTT
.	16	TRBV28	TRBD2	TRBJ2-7	CASSSGLAGGSYEQYF	TGTGCCAGCAGTTCGGGGCTAGCGGGGGGTTCCTACGAGCAGTACTTC
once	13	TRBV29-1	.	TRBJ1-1	CSVSQGTGTEAFF	TGCAGCGTTTCGCAGGGCACGGGCACTGAAGCTTTCTTT
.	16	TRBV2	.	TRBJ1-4	CASTWTAVATNEKLFF	TGTGCCAGCACTTGGACAGCCGTTGCAACTAATGAAAAACTGTTTTTT